This T cell receptor (beta chain) was recorded in a study of blood T cell repertoires in COVID-19. Study at large: T cells, B-cell-depleted T cells, or PBMCs provided the cDNA or gDNA that served as material.

Clones were read by immunoSEQ multiplex PCR, and TCRdb kept only the in-frame ones, dropping some. The sample records about 330,000 clones, more than 75% being singletons. Participants, 18 to 89 years old, spanned under 30 US areas. The CDR3 consists of 14 residues. V dropped 5 bases and J dropped 4; count of bases not matched to a gene: 6. CDR1 and CDR2 from the germline V gene are MNHEY and SVGAGI. The chain employs TRBV6-5 and TRBJ1-2; the match to TRBD1 covers 8 bases. This clonotype was sampled from a woman aged 25 to 39 who had recovered from COVID-19. Material for sequencing was PBMCs or T cells enriched from blood (not recorded which). DNA for the CDR3: TGTGCCAGCAGTCTGGACAGGGCCACCTATGGCTACACCTTC. This gives the protein CASSLDRATYGYTF.